Each of the 10 T cell receptor beta chains below was sequenced from the same sample in a study of CD4 T cells in relation to SARS-CoV-2 and coronaviruses. The unexposed donors gave CD4+ T cells in about 2010-2019, prior to COVID-19. Clones were read by immunoSEQ multiplex PCR, and TCRdb kept only the in-frame ones, dropping some. The data hold some 65,000 clones, with about 89% observed a single time. Sequencing was done on a sample of memory CD4+ T cells from PBMCs. Every receptor here comes from a human donor in good health.

A word on this clone: At one boundary the junction diverges from the germline segment, which might be a read error. This chain uses TRBV5-1 with TRBJ2-1; 9 bases line up with TRBD1. This CDR3 has 15 residues. CDR1 is SGHRS, CDR2 YFSETQ, per germline. The CDR3 sequence is CASILDRGVEDEQFF. CDR3 DNA sequence: TGCGCCAGCATCTTGGACAGGGGTGTGGAGGATGAGCAGTTCTTC.

This clone was recorded a few times. This chain links TRBV2 with TRBJ2-7; perhaps TRBD2 as D (5 bases). Germline V gives CDR1 SNHLY, CDR2 FYNNEI. The CDR3 runs 14 residues. V was clipped by 6 bases and J by 0 bases, with 12 bases between them. In DNA, the CDR3 is TGTGCCAGCAGGGCCTTGGGGAGCTCCTACGAGCAGTACTTC. It encodes CASRALGSSYEQYF.

This chain connects TRBV7-8 to TRBJ1-6, with D possibly TRBD1 on 6 matching bases. Germline values: CDR1 SGHVS, CDR2 FQNEAQ. Trimming removed 1 base at V and 7 bases at J, with 8 bases between. The CDR3 loop spans 14 amino acids. CDR3 coding DNA: TGTGCCAGCAGCTTAGGACAGGACAATTCACCCCTCCACTTT. This codes for CASSLGQDNSPLHF.

The chain has TRBV12-3 or TRBV12-4 and TRBJ2-3; D is unresolved. The V end lost 1 base, the J end lost 6 bases, and 5 bases lay between the germline ends. The CDR3 runs to 12 residues. The CDR3 spells CASSLGVDTQYF. CDR3 nucleotides: TGTGCCAGCAGTTTAGGAGTGGATACGCAGTATTTT.

This clone appeared a single time. The chain combines TRBV7-2 with TRBJ1-1, with 8 bases identical to TRBD1. The CDR3 contains 16 residues. In germline, CDR1 is SGHTA, CDR2 FQGNSA. Trimming cost V 1 base and J 6 bases; bases outside gene matches: 10. This CDR3 reads CASSLDAGGARPEAFF. The CDR3 nucleotides are TGTGCCAGCAGCTTAGATGCAGGGGGCGCTCGGCCTGAAGCTTTCTTT.

The chain couples TRBV2 to TRBJ1-2; 7 nucleotides match TRBD1. J was trimmed by 6 bases and V by 4 bases; bases with no gene match: 2. Germline lookup yields CDR1 SNHLY and CDR2 FYNNEI. The CDR3 totals 12 residues. CDR3 protein: CASSGQGNGYTF. The CDR3 DNA is TGTGCCAGCAGTGGACAGGGTAATGGCTACACCTTC.

This rearrangement joins TRBV28 to TRBJ2-5; no definite D call. This CDR3 spans 14 amino acids. V lost 8 bases to trimming and J lost 2 bases, with 15 bases between them. Germline-derived CDR1 and CDR2 are MDHEN and SYDVKM. This CDR3 reads CASQWTAAQETQYF. Here the CDR3 DNA reads TGTGCCAGCCAGTGGACGGCAGCACAAGAGACCCAGTACTTC.

This chain's CDR3 is CASSRRDRGVNEQFF. Written as DNA, the CDR3 is TGTGCCAGCAGCCGCCGGGACAGGGGTGTCAATGAGCAGTTCTTC. This chain uses TRBV3-1 (or the pseudogene TRBV3-2) with TRBJ2-1; 10 bases fit TRBD1. Trimming took 4 bases from V and 6 from J; bases not matched to a gene: 6. Germline V gene data show CDR1 as LGHDT and CDR2 as YNNKEL (reference sequence). The CDR3 runs 15 residues.

The gene calls are TRBV10-2 and TRBJ1-2; no clear D. The germline V gene encodes CDR1 WSHSY and CDR2 SAAADI. The CDR3 covers 12 residues. With 2 bases removed from V and 5 bases from J, the gap between germline ends came to 6 bases. Here the CDR3 DNA reads TGCGCCAGCAGTGAGGGACGGTATGGCTACACCTTC. Protein: CASSEGRYGYTF.

The chain couples TRBV19 to TRBJ2-1, with TRBD2 as a possible D gene (5 bases). Germline-derived CDR1 and CDR2 are LNHDA and SQIVND (reference sequence). The CDR3 length is 14 residues. Trimming left V 7 bases short and J 4 bases short, with 14 bases between. The CDR3 sequence: CASIGGVSYNEQFF. CDR3 coding DNA: TGTGCCAGTATAGGAGGCGTTTCGTACAATGAGCAGTTCTTC.